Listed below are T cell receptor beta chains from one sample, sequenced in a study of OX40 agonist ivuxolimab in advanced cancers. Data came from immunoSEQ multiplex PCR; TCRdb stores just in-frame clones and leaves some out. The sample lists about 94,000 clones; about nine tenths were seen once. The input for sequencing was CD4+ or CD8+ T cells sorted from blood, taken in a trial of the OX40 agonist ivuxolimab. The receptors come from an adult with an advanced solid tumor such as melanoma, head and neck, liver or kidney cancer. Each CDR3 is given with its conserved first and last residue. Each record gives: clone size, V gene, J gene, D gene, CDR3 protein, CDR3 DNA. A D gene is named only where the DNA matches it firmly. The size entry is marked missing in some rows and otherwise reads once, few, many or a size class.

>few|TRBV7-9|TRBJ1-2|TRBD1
CASSLNDRVGYTF
TGTGCCAGCAGCTTGAATGACAGGGTTGGCTACACCTTC
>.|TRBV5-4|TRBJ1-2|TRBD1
CASSLGGQGPSGYTF
TGTGCCAGCAGCTTGGGGGGACAGGGGCCTAGTGGCTACACCTTC
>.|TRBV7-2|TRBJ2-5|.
CASSRSPGTQYF
TGTGCCAGCAGCAGGTCCCCGGGGACCCAGTACTTC
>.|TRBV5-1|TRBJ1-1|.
CASSLAVGTEAFF
TGCGCCAGCAGCTTGGCAGTGGGGACTGAAGCTTTCTTT
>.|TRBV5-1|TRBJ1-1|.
CASSLVPERRRTEAFF
TGCGCCAGCAGCTTGGTCCCGGAAAGGCGGAGGACTGAAGCTTTCTTT
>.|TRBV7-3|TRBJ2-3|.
CASSASTDTQYF
TGTGCCAGCAGCGCTAGCACAGATACGCAGTATTTT
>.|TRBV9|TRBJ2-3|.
CASSVGATTDTQYF
TGTGCCAGCAGCGTAGGGGCTACCACAGATACGCAGTATTTT
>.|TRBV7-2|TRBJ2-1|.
CASSFLSSGRTNNEQFF
TGTGCCAGCAGTTTCTTGTCTTCCGGGCGGACCAACAATGAGCAGTTCTTC
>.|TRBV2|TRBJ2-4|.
CASSEQKNIQYF
TGTGCCAGCAGTGAACAGAAAAACATTCAGTACTTC
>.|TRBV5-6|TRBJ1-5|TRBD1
CASSLWGTANQPQHF
TGTGCCAGCAGCTTGTGGGGGACAGCCAATCAGCCCCAGCATTTT
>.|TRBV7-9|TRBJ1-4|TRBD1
CASSMGQSTNEKLFF
TGTGCCAGCAGCATGGGACAGTCAACTAATGAAAAACTGTTTTTT
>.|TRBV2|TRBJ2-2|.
CASSGGHVTGELFF
TGTGCCAGCAGTGGGGGACACGTCACCGGGGAGCTGTTTTTT
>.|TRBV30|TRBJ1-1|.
CAWSGGIVGAFF
TGTGCCTGGAGTGGCGGGATAGTAGGAGCTTTCTTT
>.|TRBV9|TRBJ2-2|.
CASSVEETARRGELFF
TGTGCCAGCAGCGTAGAGGAGACAGCTCGGAGGGGGGAGCTGTTTTTT
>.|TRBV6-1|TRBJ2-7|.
CASSEQSWYEQYF
TGTGCCAGCAGTGAGCAAAGTTGGTACGAGCAGTACTTC
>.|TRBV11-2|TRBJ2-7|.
CASSPAYEQYF
TGTGCCAGCAGCCCAGCCTACGAGCAGTACTTC
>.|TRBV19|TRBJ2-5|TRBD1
CASSRDRQETQYF
TGTGCCAGTAGCCGGGACAGGCAAGAGACCCAGTACTTC
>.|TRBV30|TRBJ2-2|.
CAWISPGTKNTGELFF
TGTGCCTGGATTTCCCCCGGGACCAAGAACACCGGGGAGCTGTTTTTT
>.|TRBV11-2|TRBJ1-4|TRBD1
CASSPTGGVEKLFF
TGTGCCAGCAGCCCGACAGGGGGCGTTGAAAAACTGTTTTTT
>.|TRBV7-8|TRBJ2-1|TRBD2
CASSLALAGGRDEQFF
TGTGCCAGCAGCTTAGCGCTAGCGGGGGGGCGGGATGAGCAGTTCTTC
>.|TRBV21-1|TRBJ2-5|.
CASSGPEGGQETQYF
TGTGCCAGCAGCGGCCCCGAGGGGGGTCAAGAGACCCAGTACTTC